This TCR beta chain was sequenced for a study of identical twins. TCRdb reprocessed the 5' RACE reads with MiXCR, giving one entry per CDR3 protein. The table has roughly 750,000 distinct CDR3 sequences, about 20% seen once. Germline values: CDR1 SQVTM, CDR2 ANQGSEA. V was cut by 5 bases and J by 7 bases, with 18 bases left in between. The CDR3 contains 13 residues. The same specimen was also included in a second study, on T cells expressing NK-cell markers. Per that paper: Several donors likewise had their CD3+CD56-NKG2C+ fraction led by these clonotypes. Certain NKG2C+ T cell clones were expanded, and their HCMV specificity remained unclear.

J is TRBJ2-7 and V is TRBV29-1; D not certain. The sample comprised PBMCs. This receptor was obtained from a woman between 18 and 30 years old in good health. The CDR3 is CSVHPDGVQEQYF. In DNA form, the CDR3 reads TGCAGCGTTCACCCGGACGGAGTCCAGGAGCAGTACTTC.